This passage covers 3 T cell receptor beta chains from one sample sequenced in a study of cytomegalovirus exposure and HLA in healthy donors. Primers: 60 Vbeta forward and 13 Jbeta reverse. Sequencing was performed with immunoSEQ multiplex PCR; in TCRdb, only in-frame clones are kept and a portion is missing. The data include about 170,000 clones; the top ten clones carry over 1%. Sequenced material: PBMCs. These receptors all stem from a woman aged 55 to 70 in good health and CMV-seronegative.

The gene calls are TRBV5-6 and TRBJ1-2; D might be TRBD1 (5 bases). CDR1 SGHDT and CDR2 YYEEEE come from the germline V gene. V lost 4 bases to trimming and J lost 1 base, with 14 bases between them. The CDR3 spans 15 residues. CDR3 loop: CASSRGRGDNYGYTF. CDR3 coding DNA: TGTGCCAGCAGCCGTGGACGGGGGGATAACTATGGCTACACCTTC.

V gene TRBV4-2 combines with J gene TRBJ2-4; 13 nucleotides agree with TRBD2. CDR3 size: 17 residues. V lost 2 bases to trimming and J lost 2 bases; unmatched junction nucleotides: 3. Per germline, CDR1 LGHNA and CDR2 YNFKEQ. This chain's CDR3 is CASSQTSGGASKNIQYF. The CDR3 bases are TGTGCCAGCAGCCAAACTAGCGGGGGGGCCTCCAAAAACATTCAGTACTTC.

The gene calls are TRBV18 and TRBJ2-7, with D perhaps TRBD1 (5 bases). Trimming removed 3 bases from V and 5 bases from J, with 17 bases in between. CDR1 KGHSH and CDR2 LQKENI come from the germline V gene. The CDR3 has 15 amino acids. CDR3 sequence (DNA): TGTGCCAGCTCACCGCAACAGGATCTTGGTAACGAGCAGTACTTC. Encoded protein: CASSPQQDLGNEQYF.